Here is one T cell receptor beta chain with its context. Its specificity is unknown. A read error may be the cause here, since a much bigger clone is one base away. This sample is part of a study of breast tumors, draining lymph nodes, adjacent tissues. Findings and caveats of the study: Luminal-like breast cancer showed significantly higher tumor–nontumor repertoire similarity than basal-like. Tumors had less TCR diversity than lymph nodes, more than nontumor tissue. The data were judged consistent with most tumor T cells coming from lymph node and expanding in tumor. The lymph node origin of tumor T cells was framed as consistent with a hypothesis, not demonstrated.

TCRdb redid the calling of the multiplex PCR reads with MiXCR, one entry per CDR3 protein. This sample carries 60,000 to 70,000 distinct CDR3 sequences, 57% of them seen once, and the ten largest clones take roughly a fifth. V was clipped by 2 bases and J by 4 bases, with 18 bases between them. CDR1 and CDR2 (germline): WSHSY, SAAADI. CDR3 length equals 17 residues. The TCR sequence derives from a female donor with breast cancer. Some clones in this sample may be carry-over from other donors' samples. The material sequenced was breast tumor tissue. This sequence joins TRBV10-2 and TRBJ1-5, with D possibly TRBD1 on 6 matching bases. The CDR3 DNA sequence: TGCGCCAGCAGTGAGAGGGGGGGGGGGTGGGTTAATCAGCCCCAGCATTTT. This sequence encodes CASSERGGGWVNQPQHF.